This T cell receptor (beta chain) was documented in a study of blood T cell repertoires in COVID-19. Overall study: Samples came from the United States, Italy and Spain, spanning acute and convalescent COVID-19. Sources were T cells, B-cell-depleted T cells, or PBMCs; the material itself was cDNA or gDNA.

The V gene's germline CDR1 is MDHEN and CDR2 SYDVKM. The junction had 7 bases not matched to a gene; V was cut back by 8 bases and J by 0 bases. The CDR3 covers 15 residues. In the authors' workflow: Reference gene primer amplification in the assay estimated nucleated cell counts. Profiling relied on immunoSEQ multiplex PCR, and the TCRdb table lists in-frame clones only, not all of them. That table is the source of V, J and clone size, and D and trimming were worked out from the DNA. The data show 200,000 to 250,000 clones, around four fifths seen once. Sequenced material: peripheral blood. The TCR was taken from a woman in her 70s with COVID-19, enrolled during active disease. The J gene is TRBJ1-3, the V gene TRBV28, with 7 bases that match TRBD1. The CDR3 loop reads CASGQGGPSGNTIYF. The CDR3 nucleotides read TGTGCCAGCGGGCAGGGGGGACCCTCTGGAAACACCATATATTTT.